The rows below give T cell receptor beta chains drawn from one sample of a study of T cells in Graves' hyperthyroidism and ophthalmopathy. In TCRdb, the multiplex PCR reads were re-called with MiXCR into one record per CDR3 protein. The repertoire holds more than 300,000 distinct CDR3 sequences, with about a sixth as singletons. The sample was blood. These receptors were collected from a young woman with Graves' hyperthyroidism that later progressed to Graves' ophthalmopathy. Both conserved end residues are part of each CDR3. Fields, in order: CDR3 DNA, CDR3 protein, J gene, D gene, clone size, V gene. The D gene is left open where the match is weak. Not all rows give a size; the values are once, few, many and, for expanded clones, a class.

TGTGCCAGCAGTTTATCAGGGCTCGGCTACACCTTC	CASSLSGLGYTF	TRBJ1-2	.	.	TRBV28
TGCAGTGCTAGATACGGGACAGTCTCTGGAAACACCATATATTTT	CSARYGTVSGNTIYF	TRBJ1-3	TRBD1	.	TRBV20-1
TGTGCCAGCAGTTCTAGGACGGAGACCTACGAGCAGTACTTC	CASSSRTETYEQYF	TRBJ2-7	.	many	TRBV28
TGTGCCAGCAGAAGTGTCAGGGGCCTAGCGGGGGACAATGAGCAGTTCTTC	CASRSVRGLAGDNEQFF	TRBJ2-1	TRBD2	.	TRBV11-2
TGCGCCAGCAGCTTGGGGGGGAGCTTCACAGATACGCAGTATTTT	CASSLGGSFTDTQYF	TRBJ2-3	.	many	TRBV5-1
TGCGCCAGCAGCTTGGGACAGTCGCGGCCCACTGAAGCTTTCTTT	CASSLGQSRPTEAFF	TRBJ1-1	.	many	TRBV5-1
TGCAGCGTGGGGCTGCAGGGAATACACGAGCAGTTCTTC	CSVGLQGIHEQFF	TRBJ2-1	.	.	TRBV29-1
TGCAGCGCTGGACAGGGGGATGGCTACACCTTC	CSAGQGDGYTF	TRBJ1-2	TRBD1	.	TRBV29-1
TGTGCCAGCAGTCGGGACAGGGTGAATTCACCCCTCCACTTT	CASSRDRVNSPLHF	TRBJ1-6	TRBD1	many	TRBV12-3/TRBV12-4
TGTGCCAACGGAGGACTAGCGGGTACAGATACGCAGTATTTT	CANGGLAGTDTQYF	TRBJ2-3	TRBD2	many	TRBV28
TGTGCCAGCTCACCACTCGAAGGGACCCAGTACTTC	CASSPLEGTQYF	TRBJ2-5	.	.	TRBV18
TGCGCCAGCAGCAGCCCTCGACAGGGCAATGAGCAGTCCTTC	CASSSPRQGNEQSF	TRBJ2-1	TRBD1	.	TRBV10-1
TGCGCCAGCAGCTTGATCGGTCTAGCGGGGGATACGCAGTATTTT	CASSLIGLAGDTQYF	TRBJ2-3	TRBD2	many	TRBV5-1
TGTGCCAGCAACCTCCGACAGGGGAAGTCGAATGAGCAGTTCTTC	CASNLRQGKSNEQFF	TRBJ2-1	TRBD1	.	TRBV2
TGTGCCAGCAGTTTTGGGGTCCCTAGCACAGATACGCAGTATTTT	CASSFGVPSTDTQYF	TRBJ2-3	.	many	TRBV27
TGCAGTGCTAGAGATAACAGGAGGCACGAGCAGTACTTC	CSARDNRRHEQYF	TRBJ2-7	.	many	TRBV20-1
TGTGCCAGCAGCCCCAGACAGGGACCAGAGGGGGGGGCTGAAGCTTTCTTT	CASSPRQGPEGGAEAFF	TRBJ1-1	TRBD1	few	TRBV7-9
TGTGCCATCAGACCTGATGACAGGCAGAACACCGGGGAGCTGTTTTTT	CAIRPDDRQNTGELFF	TRBJ2-2	.	many	TRBV10-3
TGTGCCAGCAGCTTGGTACAGGCGACAAACATTCAGTACTTC	CASSLVQATNIQYF	TRBJ2-4	.	many	TRBV7-8
TGTGCCAGCAGTGCAGATAGTGGAACCTATAACTATGGCTACACCTTC	CASSADSGTYNYGYTF	TRBJ1-2	.	many	TRBV2
TGTGCCAGCAGTTTAGATGGGAGCCGAGAGACCCAGTACTTC	CASSLDGSRETQYF	TRBJ2-5	.	.	TRBV28
TGTGCCAGCATCGAATCGGGGCGGCATCAGCCCCAGCATTTT	CASIESGRHQPQHF	TRBJ1-5	.	many	TRBV6-1